This TCR beta chain was sequenced in a study of blood T cell repertoires in COVID-19. The overall study: The United States, Italy and Spain supplied acute and convalescent COVID-19 samples. In each case, the material was cDNA or gDNA derived from T cells, B-cell-depleted T cells, or PBMCs.

Before being deemed recovered, Cohort 3 donors had two negative PCRs, clearance, or symptom resolution. Data came from immunoSEQ multiplex PCR; TCRdb stores just in-frame clones and leaves some out. The top ten clones hold about a tenth of a sample with about 400,000 clones, around 87% of them seen once. The sequenced sample was PBMCs or T cells enriched from blood (not recorded which). This sequence originates from a woman in her 50s who had recovered from COVID-19.

CDR3 in DNA: TGTGCCACCAGCAGAGAAGGTCAGGAAGGGGCCCAGCATTTT. This translates into CATSREGQEGAQHF. V gene TRBV15 combines with J gene TRBJ1-5; D is perhaps TRBD1 (5 bases). The CDR3 contains 14 residues. Germline V CDR1 and CDR2: LNHNV, YYDKDF (reference sequence). V lost 0 bases and J lost 11, with 14 bases in between.